Only one count was recorded for the clone carrying this T cell receptor beta chain. Clones were sequenced by immunoSEQ multiplex PCR, and TCRdb holds only the in-frame ones, with some missing. The sample yields about 140,000 clones, 75% to 85% seen once. This CDR3 comprises 17 residues. Germline values: CDR1 PRHDT, CDR2 FYEKMQ (reference sequence). Trimming pared 5 bases from V and 5 bases from J, leaving 24 bases between. The sample comes from a study of blood T cell repertoires in COVID-19. This TCR came from a woman of 80 years or more with acute or convalescent COVID-19. The chain combines TRBV13 with TRBJ2-5; D is possibly TRBD1 (6 bases). Sequenced sample: peripheral blood. Written as DNA, the CDR3 is TGTGCCAGCAGCCAAAAACGGCTAGCAGGGGAAGGGGAGACCCAGTACTTC. Its protein is CASSQKRLAGEGETQYF.